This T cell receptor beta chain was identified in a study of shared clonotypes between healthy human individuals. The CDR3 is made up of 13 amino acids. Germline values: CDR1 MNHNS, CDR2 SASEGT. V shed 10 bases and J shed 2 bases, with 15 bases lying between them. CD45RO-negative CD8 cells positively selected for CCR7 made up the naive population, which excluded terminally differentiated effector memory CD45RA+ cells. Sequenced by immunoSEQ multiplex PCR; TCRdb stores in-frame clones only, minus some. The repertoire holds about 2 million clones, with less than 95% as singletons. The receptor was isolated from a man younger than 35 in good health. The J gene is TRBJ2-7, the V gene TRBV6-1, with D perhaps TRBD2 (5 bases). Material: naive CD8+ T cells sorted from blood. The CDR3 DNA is TGTGCCACTCGACGTGAGGGAACCTACGAGCAGTACTTC. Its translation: CATRREGTYEQYF.